This TCR beta chain came from a study of neurological immune-mediated disorders. Study-wide findings and caveats: The greatest degree of TCR clonal expansion was observed in HTLV-1-associated myelopathy, with the lowest in multiple sclerosis, below that of healthy controls.

Germline assignment: CDR1 MNHEY and CDR2 SVGEGT. The CDR3 length is 16 residues. In regard to this clonotype: The antigen is unknown. A junction end diverges from the germline sequence, so it may reflect a read error.

TCRdb processed the 5' RACE reads anew with MiXCR; each CDR3 protein has one entry. The sample records fewer than 45,000 distinct CDR3 sequences, 2.5% being singletons. The J gene is TRBJ2-2, the V gene TRBV6-2 or TRBV6-3, with 8 bases identical to TRBD2. The origin of this receptor is a man younger than 45 with multiple sclerosis. The sequencing input was PBMCs. The CDR3 DNA is TGTGCCAGCACCCCCGGGGGGGATTCGGTCAACGGGGTGCTGTTTTTT. Protein: CASTPGGDSVNGVLFF.